Listed here is a single TCR beta chain. The record originates from a study of cytomegalovirus exposure and HLA in healthy donors. Trimming removed 5 bases at V and 6 bases at J, with 13 bases between. Germline assignment: CDR1 MNHEY and CDR2 SMNVEV (reference sequence). The CDR3 is 14 amino acids. This table comes from immunoSEQ multiplex PCR, and its TCRdb copy is limited to in-frame clones, with some not included. Of 130,000 or so clones listed, 89% are singletons. This chain links TRBV27 with TRBJ2-2; D is undetermined. This TCR was sampled from a man younger than 45 in good health and CMV-seronegative. The sequencing input was PBMCs. The DNA for the CDR3 is TGTGCCAGCAGTAGCCCCCTGGAGCCCGGGGAGCTGTTTTTT. Translated: CASSSPLEPGELFF.